A selection of T cell receptor beta chains follows, all from one sample in a study of CD8 T cells in ankylosing spondylitis. TCRdb called the 5' RACE reads again in MiXCR, with one record for every CDR3 protein. The table shows about 400,000 distinct CDR3 sequences, with under 25% occurring only once. The sequenced sample consisted of blood, either unsorted or a sorted T cell fraction (not recorded which). These TCRs come from a male donor with ankylosing spondylitis. Each CDR3 is given with its conserved first and last residue. A D gene is named only where the DNA matches it firmly. Where a row states a size, it is once, few, many or the class of an expanded clone; other rows omit it.

J: TRBJ2-7; size: few; V: TRBV27; D: NA; CDR3: CASSLRGSLYEQYF; DNA: TGTGCCAGCAGTTTGAGAGGCTCCTTGTACGAGCAGTACTTC
J: TRBJ2-1; size: NA; V: TRBV18; D: NA; CDR3: CASSPRFTGLGEGTDVGNEQFF; DNA: TGTGCCAGCTCACCACGCTTTACAGGTTTGGGAGAAGGTACCGATGTAGGCAATGAGCAGTTCTTC
J: TRBJ2-3; size: NA; V: TRBV10-3; D: TRBD2; CDR3: CAIRPSGGGPDTQYF; DNA: TGTGCCATCAGGCCTAGCGGAGGCGGGCCAGATACGCAGTATTTT
J: TRBJ1-5; size: few; V: TRBV6-1; D: NA; CDR3: CASRTSGSNQPQHF; DNA: TGTGCCAGCAGGACTAGTGGTAGCAATCAGCCCCAGCATTTT
J: TRBJ2-1; size: NA; V: TRBV20-1; D: NA; CDR3: CSAPDLRGGSGEQFF; DNA: TGCAGTGCTCCGGACCTTAGAGGGGGGTCTGGGGAGCAGTTCTTC
J: TRBJ2-2; size: NA; V: TRBV27; D: NA; CDR3: CASSLSGASVHFRSGELFF; DNA: TGTGCCAGCAGTTTATCTGGGGCTAGCGTGCATTTTCGGTCCGGGGAGCTGTTTTTT
J: TRBJ2-7; size: NA; V: TRBV6-2/TRBV6-3; D: TRBD2; CDR3: CASSYHLAGYEQYF; DNA: TGTGCCAGCAGTTATCATCTAGCGGGATACGAGCAGTACTTC
J: TRBJ2-7; size: few; V: TRBV7-9; D: NA; CDR3: CASSRIGYEQYF; DNA: TGTGCCAGCAGCCGAATCGGGTACGAGCAGTACTTC
J: TRBJ1-5; size: few; V: TRBV28; D: NA; CDR3: CASSSRQPQHF; DNA: TGTGCCAGCAGTTCTCGTCAGCCCCAGCATTTT
J: TRBJ2-7; size: few; V: TRBV6-5; D: NA; CDR3: CASMKRDEQYF; DNA: TGTGCCAGCATGAAACGAGACGAGCAGTACTTC
J: TRBJ1-1; size: few; V: TRBV20-1; D: NA; CDR3: CSAGGVWGNTEAFF; DNA: TGCAGTGCTGGGGGGGTATGGGGGAACACTGAAGCTTTCTTT
J: TRBJ1-1; size: NA; V: TRBV7-8; D: NA; CDR3: CASSITPGPRTEAFF; DNA: TGTGCCAGCAGCATTACTCCGGGCCCGCGGACTGAAGCTTTCTTT
J: TRBJ2-7; size: few; V: TRBV3-1; D: TRBD2; CDR3: CASSQAKDWVTSGIPYEQYF; DNA: TGTGCCAGCAGCCAAGCCAAAGATTGGGTGACTAGCGGGATTCCCTACGAGCAGTACTTC
J: TRBJ2-3; size: NA; V: TRBV20-1; D: NA; CDR3: CSVQAGGDDTQYF; DNA: TGCAGTGTTCAAGCCGGGGGTGATGATACGCAGTATTTT
J: TRBJ2-1; size: few; V: TRBV18; D: NA; CDR3: CASSESYSYNEQFF; DNA: TGTGCCAGCTCGGAGTCTTACTCCTACAATGAGCAGTTCTTC
J: TRBJ1-5; size: few; V: TRBV12-3/TRBV12-4; D: NA; CDR3: CASSFGGYSNQPQHF; DNA: TGTGCCAGCAGTTTCGGGGGTTATAGCAATCAGCCCCAGCATTTT
J: TRBJ2-7; size: NA; V: TRBV5-6; D: NA; CDR3: CASSFISRDSYEQYF; DNA: TGTGCCAGCAGCTTTATCTCACGGGACTCCTACGAGCAGTACTTC
J: TRBJ2-6; size: NA; V: TRBV3-1; D: NA; CDR3: CASSQVGSGANVLTF; DNA: TGTGCCAGCAGCCAAGTTGGATCTGGGGCCAACGTCCTGACTTTC
J: TRBJ2-1; size: NA; V: TRBV7-3; D: NA; CDR3: CASSVAGGPDNEQFF; DNA: TGTGCCAGCAGCGTAGCAGGAGGGCCCGACAATGAGCAGTTCTTC
J: TRBJ2-7; size: many; V: TRBV7-8; D: NA; CDR3: CASSLQGASYEQYF; DNA: TGTGCCAGCAGCTTACAGGGAGCCTCCTACGAGCAGTACTTC